Detailed here is one T cell receptor (beta chain). Clones were read by immunoSEQ multiplex PCR, and TCRdb kept only the in-frame ones, dropping some. The sample has about 78,000 clones, roughly 90% seen once; the top ten hold over 1.1%. Second-dose schedules of about 4 or about 12 weeks were combined. These data belong to a study of T cell responses to AZD1222 COVID-19 vaccine. Per germline, CDR1 LNHDA and CDR2 SQIVND (reference sequence). The CDR3 sequence is 15 residues long. Trimming pared 3 bases from V and 8 bases from J, leaving 16 bases between. This TCR was sampled from an adult who received the AZD1222 COVID-19 vaccine. Sequencing was performed on peripheral blood, taken 28 days after the second AZD1222 dose. The rearrangement links TRBV19 to TRBJ1-4, with a tentative D call TRBD1 (5 bases). The CDR3 sequence: CASSIGGLEREKLFF. Here the CDR3 DNA reads TGTGCCAGTAGTATCGGGGGACTTGAGAGGGAAAAACTGTTTTTT. The whole variable domain, remainder taken from reference TRBV19 and TRBJ1-4, is DGGITQSPKYLFRKEGQNVTLSCEQNLNHDAMYWYRQDPGQGLRLIYYSQIVNDFQKGDIAEGYSVSREKKESFPLTVTSAQKNPTAFYLCASSIGGLEREKLFFGSGTQLSVL.